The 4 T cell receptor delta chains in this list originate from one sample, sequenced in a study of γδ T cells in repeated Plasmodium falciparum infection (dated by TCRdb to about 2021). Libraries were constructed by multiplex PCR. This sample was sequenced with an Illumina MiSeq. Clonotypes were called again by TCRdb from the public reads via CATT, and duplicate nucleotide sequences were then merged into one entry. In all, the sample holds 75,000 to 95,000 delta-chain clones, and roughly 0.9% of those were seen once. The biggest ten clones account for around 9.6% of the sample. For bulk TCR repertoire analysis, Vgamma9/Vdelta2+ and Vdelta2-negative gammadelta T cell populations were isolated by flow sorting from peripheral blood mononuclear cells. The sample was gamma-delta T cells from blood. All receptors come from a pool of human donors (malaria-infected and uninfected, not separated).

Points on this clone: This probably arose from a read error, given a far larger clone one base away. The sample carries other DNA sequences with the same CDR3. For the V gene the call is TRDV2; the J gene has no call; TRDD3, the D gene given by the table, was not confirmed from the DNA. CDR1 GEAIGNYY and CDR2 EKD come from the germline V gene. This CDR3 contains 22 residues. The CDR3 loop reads CACDRLKTSFPTGLPYTDKLIF. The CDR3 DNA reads TGTGCCTGTGACAGGCTGAAGACCTCCTTTCCGACCGGATTACCCTACACCGATAAACTCATCTTC.

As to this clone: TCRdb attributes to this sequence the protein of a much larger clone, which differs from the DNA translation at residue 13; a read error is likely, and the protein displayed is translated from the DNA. CDR3: CALSSGGDTPALSLIF. For the CDR3, the DNA is TGTGCTCTTTCCTCGGGGGGGGATACGCCGGCGTTGTCGCTCATCTTT. The V gene was identified as TRDV1, while no J gene was called; the table gives TRDD3 as D, unverified against the DNA. This CDR3 is built from 16 residues. Germline-derived CDR1 and CDR2 are TSWWSYY and QGS.

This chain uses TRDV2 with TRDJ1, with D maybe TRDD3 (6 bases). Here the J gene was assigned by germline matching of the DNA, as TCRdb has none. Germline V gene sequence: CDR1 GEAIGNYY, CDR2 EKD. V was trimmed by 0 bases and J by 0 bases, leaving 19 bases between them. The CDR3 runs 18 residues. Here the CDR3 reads CACDTGGWGSPYTDKLIF. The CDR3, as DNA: TGTGCCTGTGACACCGGAGGCTGGGGATCCCCGTACACCGATAAACTCATCTTT.

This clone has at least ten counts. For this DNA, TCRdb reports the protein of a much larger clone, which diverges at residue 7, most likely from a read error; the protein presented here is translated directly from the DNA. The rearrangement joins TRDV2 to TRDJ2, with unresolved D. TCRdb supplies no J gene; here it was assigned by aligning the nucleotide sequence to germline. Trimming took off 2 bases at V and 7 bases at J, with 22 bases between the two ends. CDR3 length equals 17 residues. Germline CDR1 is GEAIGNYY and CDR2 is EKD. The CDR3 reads CACDKVSDPSRKAQLFF. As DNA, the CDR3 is TGTGCCTGTGACAAGGTGAGTGACCCAAGTAGGAAAGCACAACTCTTCTTT.